This T cell receptor beta chain is drawn from a study of blood T cell repertoires in COVID-19. This CDR3 contains 14 residues. Germline-derived CDR1 and CDR2 are MGHDK and SYGVNS. Unmatched junction bases numbered 8, after V lost 5 bases and J lost 7 bases. Some clones are missing from TCRdb's copy, which holds only in-frame ones; the method was immunoSEQ multiplex PCR. The repertoire holds around 170,000 clones, with roughly four fifths as singletons. The chain carries TRBV25-1 and TRBJ2-1, with 7 bases matching TRBD1. The sample taken for sequencing was peripheral blood. The TCR was taken from a man aged 25 to 40 with active or convalescent COVID-19. This CDR3 reads CASSFVTGRNEQFF. The CDR3 bases are TGTGCCAGCAGTTTCGTGACAGGGCGGAATGAGCAGTTCTTC.